Sequencing of this T cell receptor (beta chain) was carried out in a study of T-cell memory formation after mild COVID-19 (dated by TCRdb to the early 2020s). About the study as a whole: TCR sequence clusters from the two donors were largely donor specific. T-cell clones expanding and contracting after mild COVID-19 in two donors were tracked by longitudinal TCRalpha and TCRbeta repertoire sequencing. Two young, previously healthy adult volunteers, one female and one male, were included in the cohort. Findings and caveats that apply to the study as a whole: Contracting CD4+ clones were found mainly in CM and EM memory subsets, while CD8+ clones were enriched in EMRA. The study covered only two mild cases, and larger cohorts including severe cases with pre-infection samples were considered necessary. Clones that contracted from day 15 to 85 showed balanced CD4/CD8 phenotypes, whereas a second wave of clones that expanded from day 15 to 37 leaned towards CD4+. The second-wave clones that peaked on day 37 were not confirmed to be SARS-CoV-2 specific. Some responding clones were detected in pre-infection memory, which suggested that pre-existing cross-reactive memory T cells had joined the SARS-CoV-2 response.

Ficoll-Paque density gradient centrifugation was the method used to isolate PBMCs. As to this clonotype: Its antigen remains undetermined. No base qualities exist here, and no much larger clone lies one base off it.

Sequencer: Illumina NovaSeq 6000. TCRalpha and TCRbeta cDNA libraries were built by 5'RACE with constant-segment primers, adding sample barcodes and unique molecular identifiers. Trizol reagent was used to extract RNA from every sample. Library amplification was performed in two PCR steps, and a second sample barcode and Illumina TruSeq adapters were introduced in the second step. Sequencing of the libraries was done on an Illumina NovaSeq, producing 2 x 150 bp paired-end reads. The source study handled its data this way. With migec v1.2.7, reads were demultiplexed and then collapsed into UMI-guided consensus sequences. With mixcr v2.1.11, UMI consensuses were aligned to TRA and TRB V and J templates and assembled into clonotypes. A clonotype was counted as expanded or contracted only if both edgeR and NoisET called the change significant, with noise models trained on biological replicates. For edgeR calls, the thresholds were a false discovery rate-adjusted p below 0.01 and a log2 fold-change of 1. As an exploratory analysis of dynamics, max-normalized trajectories of the 1000 most abundant clonotypes were examined by PCA with hierarchical clustering. Separately sequenced CD4+ and CD8+ repertoires were used to assign a CD4 or CD8 phenotype to each responding clone. TCRdb passed the public sequencing reads through fastp at Q25 and MiXCR, retaining productive beta sequences. Each CDR3 protein appears once, grouped with its most common genes and DNA. V and J calls and clone size were set by TCRdb, not the authors. Across this sample there are about 430,000 distinct CDR3 sequences, with roughly a quarter seen only once. Together, the top ten hold 8.8% of the sample.

Between the V and J ends, shortened by 8 bases and 6 bases respectively, the junction contains 17 bases. In the germline V gene (reference sequence), CDR1 corresponds to MNHEY and CDR2 to SMNVEV. Reading from cysteine to phenylalanine, the CDR3 counts 14 amino acids. Of all the DNA, just the CDR3 is kept, 42 bases in frame from base 1. This clonotype was sampled from an adult woman who had mild COVID-19 (a few samples of this study predate the infection). The sample titles of this study are shuffled in the database, so cell type and time point are left out; the donor was told from shared clones. The sequenced sample was PBMCs or a T cell subset sorted from them (not recorded which). The rearranged chain carries TRBV27 and TRBJ2-1; TRBD1 is a weak D gene call, 6 bases matching. This receptor has the CDR3 CASGKQGLGNEQFF. The DNA reads as follows: TGTGCCAGCGGAAAACAGGGCTTAGGCAATGAGCAGTTCTTC.